The 15 T cell receptor beta chains in this list originate from one sample, sequenced in a study of T cell repertoires in cytomegalovirus infection (dated by TCRdb to between 2018 and 2021). The instrument given in TCRdb is Illumina HiSeq 1500. The public reads were reprocessed in TCRdb via fastp at Q25 and MiXCR, keeping in-frame beta chains. A single entry per CDR3 protein holds the most common genes and DNA from its merged rows. Recorded for this sample are about 680,000 distinct CDR3 sequences; 20% to 25% of them occurred a single time. Clones ranked in the top ten supply 8% of the sample. Input material: CD8+ T cells from PBMCs. Source of these receptors: a human donor in good health (CMV status not recorded). Some clones in this sample may be carry-over from other donors' samples.

Points on this clonotype: An end of the junction does not agree with germline; a read error may underlie this. The J gene is TRBJ2-7, the V gene TRBV2; 10 nucleotides match TRBD1. Germline CDR1 SNHLY, CDR2 FYNNEI. The CDR3 length is 17 residues. The CDR3 bases are TGTGTCAGCAGTGGGACAGGGGATATGATGAGTGGCTACGAGCAGTACTTC. As protein: CVSSGTGDMMSGYEQYF.

This clonotype showed up many times. This chain uses TRBV7-2 with TRBJ2-1, with 9 bases matching TRBD2. This CDR3 spans 15 amino acids. Germline V lookup: CDR1 SGHTA, CDR2 FQGNSA. After removal of 3 bases from V and 5 bases from J, the junction contained 5 bases not matched to a gene. DNA for the CDR3: TGTGCCAGCAGCTTTAGCGGGAGCAGTCACAATGAGCAGTTCTTC. Its protein is CASSFSGSSHNEQFF.

The sample holds many counts of this clonotype. This chain uses TRBV7-6 with TRBJ2-5, with 10 bases matching TRBD2. Unmatched junction bases numbered 7, after V lost 2 bases and J lost 4 bases. The CDR3 has 16 residues. Germline CDR1 is SGHVS and CDR2 is FNYEAQ. The CDR3 spells CASSLISTSGVETQYF. CDR3 sequence (DNA): TGTGCCAGCAGCTTAATCAGCACTAGCGGGGTAGAGACCCAGTACTTC.

This clonotype appeared many times. The V call is TRBV28, the J call TRBJ2-3; 7 bases are shared with TRBD2. This CDR3 has 17 amino acids. Per germline, CDR1 MDHEN and CDR2 SYDVKM. After removal of 5 bases from V and 0 bases from J, the junction contained 11 bases not matched to a gene. The CDR3 DNA is TGTGCCAGCAGTCCGACCGGCAGCGGGGAGAGCACAGATACGCAGTATTTT. It codes for CASSPTGSGESTDTQYF. The whole variable domain, remainder taken from reference TRBV28 and TRBJ2-3, is DVKVTQSSRYLVKRTGEKVFLECVQDMDHENMFWYRQDPGLGLRLIYFSYDVKMKEKGDIPEGYSVSREKKERFSLILESASTNQTSMYLCASSPTGSGESTDTQYFGPGTRLTVL.

For this clonotype: With a much larger clone just one base away, this may be a read error. This sequence joins TRBV7-1 and TRBJ2-2; either TRBD1 or TRBD2 may fit D (5 bases each). TRBV7-1 is identified as an open reading frame with a role that is uncertain. The CDR3 is 15 residues long. The CDR3: CASSPGQPNTGEPFF. In DNA form, the CDR3 reads TGTGCCAGCAGCCCGGGGCAGCCGAACACCGGGGAGCCGTTTTTT.

This clonotype showed up just a few times. The chain has TRBV7-2 and TRBJ2-5; no clear D gene. CDR1 and CDR2 from the germline V gene are SGHTA and FQGNSA. This CDR3 has 14 amino acids. The V end was cut by 4 bases, the J end by 7 bases, with 16 bases between. As DNA, the CDR3 is TGTGCCAGCAGCTCCGGCGAGTACCTGGGGACCCAGTACTTC. Translating gives CASSSGEYLGTQYF.

The count of this clonotype is one. Just one base apart from a much larger clone, this may be a read error. This sequence joins TRBV7-2 and TRBJ2-5, with D possibly being TRBD1 (6 bases). With 5 bases removed from V and 7 bases from J, the gap between germline ends came to 17 bases. The CDR3 runs 14 residues. Germline CDR1 is SGHTA and CDR2 is FQGNSA. CDR3 protein: CASSPLGGEGTQYF. The DNA for the CDR3 is TGTGCCAGCAGCCCACTTGGGGGCGAAGGGACCCAGTACTTC.

V is TRBV4-3 and J is TRBJ1-2; the D is unclear. This CDR3 spans 12 amino acids. Per the germline V gene, CDR1 is LGHNA and CDR2 is YSLEER. Trimming left V 0 bases short and J 7 bases short, with 6 bases between. CDR3 sequence (DNA): TGCGCCAGCAGCCAAGACGGGAGTGGCTACACCTTC. Translation: CASSQDGSGYTF.

The V and J genes are TRBV20-1 and TRBJ2-7; perhaps TRBD1 as D (6 bases). CDR3 size: 14 residues. Trimming shortened V by 6 bases and J by 0 bases, and 15 bases separated the two germline ends. Germline V gene lookup returns CDR1 DFQATT and CDR2 SNEGSKA (reference sequence). In DNA form, the CDR3 reads TGCAGTGCCAGGGGCACACGCAGCTCCTACGAGCAGTACGTC. It encodes CSARGTRSSYEQYV.

The chain employs TRBV7-9 and TRBJ1-1; D gene unclear. The V gene lost 5 bases and the J gene lost 0 bases, with 10 bases spanning the gap. Germline values: CDR1 SEHNR, CDR2 FQNEAQ (reference sequence). This CDR3 is built from 14 residues. The CDR3 nucleotides are TGTGCCAGCAGCCCCCATGCCATGAACACTGAAGCTTTCTTT. Protein sequence: CASSPHAMNTEAFF.

The rearrangement uses TRBV7-9 and TRBJ2-7; 11 nucleotides line up with TRBD1. Per the germline V gene, CDR1 is SEHNR and CDR2 is FQNEAQ (reference sequence). V dropped 3 bases and J dropped 6; count of bases not matched to a gene: 7. CDR3 length equals 15 residues. CDR3 DNA: TGTGCCAGCAGCTTTCCCGGGACAGGGGGTATCGAGCAGTACTTC. This encodes CASSFPGTGGIEQYF. Full variable domain (remainder filled in from reference TRBV7-9 and TRBJ2-7): DTGVSQNPRHKITKRGQNVTFRCDPISEHNRLYWYRQTLGQGPEFLTYFQNEAQLEKSRLLSDRFSAERPKGSFSTLEIQRTEQGDSAMYLCASSFPGTGGIEQYFGPGTRLTVT.

This clonotype was detected a few times. V and J are TRBV20-1 and TRBJ2-1; possibly TRBD1 for D (7 bases). Germline V gives CDR1 DFQATT, CDR2 SNEGSKA (reference sequence). V was cut by 6 bases and J by 2 bases, with 26 bases left in between. The CDR3 contains 18 residues. The DNA for the CDR3 is TGCAGTGCGCCGGACAGGACCAGATGGGGGGCTCCCTACAATGAGCAGTTCTTC. Its translation: CSAPDRTRWGAPYNEQFF.

This chain connects TRBV6-2 or TRBV6-3 to TRBJ2-7, with D maybe TRBD1 (6 bases). Trimming removed 2 bases from V and 2 bases from J, with 16 bases in between. Germline V gene data show CDR1 as MNHEY and CDR2 as SVGEGT. This CDR3 region has 16 residues. CDR3 bases: TGTGCCAGCAGTTACGCCCCGAACAGGGATGCCTACGAGCAGTACGTC. As protein: CASSYAPNRDAYEQYV.

This clonotype was detected ten times or more. The chain uses TRBV25-1 and TRBJ1-2; D is unresolved. Germline CDR1 is MGHDK and CDR2 is SYGVNS. The CDR3 sequence is 14 residues long. Trimming pared 3 bases from V and 4 bases from J, leaving 12 bases between. The CDR3 spells CASSDPTGPYGYTF. The CDR3, as DNA: TGTGCCAGCAGTGATCCCACGGGCCCCTATGGCTACACCTTC.

The chain is built from TRBV29-1 and TRBJ1-2; no firm D call. The germline gives CDR1 SQVTM, CDR2 ANQGSEA. The CDR3 has 12 residues. V dropped 3 bases and J dropped 2 bases, with 7 bases sitting between them. In DNA, the CDR3 is TGCAGCGTTGAGGTCACCAACTATGGCTACACCTTC. It codes for CSVEVTNYGYTF.